A selection of T cell receptor beta chains follows, all from one sample in a study of Graves' ophthalmopathy and Graves' hyperthyroidism. Each CDR3 protein is one row after TCRdb ran MiXCR on the multiplex PCR reads. The repertoire holds 500,000 to 700,000 distinct CDR3 sequences, over 20% seen once, with roughly 6.9% in the top ten. Sequenced: peripheral blood. The receptors come from a woman aged 18-35 years with stable Graves' hyperthyroidism. Some clones in this sample may be carry-over from other donors' samples. CDR3s include the opening cysteine and the closing phenylalanine or tryptophan. The D gene is left open where the match is weak. Clone size, where shown, is once, few, many, or a class for clones that have expanded.

abundance	d_gene	v_gene	j_gene	CDR3nt	CDR3aa
.	.	TRBV11-2	TRBJ1-2	TGTGCCAGCAGGCCAAGTAGGGGCTTCTATGGCTACACCTTC	CASRPSRGFYGYTF
.	TRBD1	TRBV20-1	TRBJ1-5	TGCAGTGCTAACACAGGGGGTCAGCCCCAGCATTTT	CSANTGGQPQHF
.	.	TRBV12-3/TRBV12-4	TRBJ1-1	TGTGCCAGCACCCCCCTTGGGCAGCGGAAAGCTTTCTTT	CASTPLGQRKAFF
many	.	TRBV20-1	TRBJ2-7	TGCAGTGCTAGAGCAGCGTCCTACGAGCAGTACTTC	CSARAASYEQYF
few	.	TRBV30	TRBJ1-1	TGTGCCTGGAGTGGACCCGGGACGGCGAACACTGAAGCTTTCTTT	CAWSGPGTANTEAFF
many	.	TRBV12-3/TRBV12-4	TRBJ1-5	TGTGCCAGCAGTTCCCAGGGGTCTCAGCCCCAGCATTTT	CASSSQGSQPQHF
.	.	TRBV4-2	TRBJ1-2	TGTGCCAGCAGCCTCGATCCCGTTGAGGGGCGTGGCTACACCTTC	CASSLDPVEGRGYTF
medium-sized	TRBD1	TRBV7-9	TRBJ1-2	TGTGCCAGCAGTTTAGGTACAGGGGCTAACTATGGCTACACCTTC	CASSLGTGANYGYTF
.	.	TRBV6-4	TRBJ1-6	.	CASNWGVGAPLHF
many	TRBD1	TRBV5-1	TRBJ1-5	TGCGCCAGCAGCAAAGGGACAGGGGAGCCCCAGCATTTT	CASSKGTGEPQHF
.	.	TRBV7-9	TRBJ2-5	TGTGCCAGCAACCCCCGGGGCGGCGGGACCCAGTACTTC	CASNPRGGGTQYF
many	TRBD2	TRBV6-1	TRBJ2-7	TGTGCCAGCAGTGAACTAGCGGGGGGGCTCGAGCAGTACTTC	CASSELAGGLEQYF
many	.	TRBV9	TRBJ1-4	TGTGCCAGCAGCGTAGCACCCCAAGGGGAAAAACTGTTTTTT	CASSVAPQGEKLFF
few	.	TRBV28	TRBJ2-7	TGTGCCAGCAATCCCCCCTCGGGGGTTGAGCAGTACTTC	CASNPPSGVEQYF
once	.	TRBV7-3	TRBJ1-6	TGTGCCAGCAGTGGTGGACAGAGGACTTCACCCCTCCACTTT	CASSGGQRTSPLHF
many	.	TRBV20-1	TRBJ2-7	TGCAGTGCCGCCAAAGCAGCTGTTCCAACCTACGAGCAGTACTTC	CSAAKAAVPTYEQYF
.	TRBD1	TRBV12-3/TRBV12-4	TRBJ1-5	TGTGCCAGCAGTTCAGAAAACAGGGGCGGCAATCAGCCCCAGCATTTT	CASSSENRGGNQPQHF
many	TRBD1	TRBV20-1	TRBJ2-7	TGCAGTGCTATTGACAGGGGAGACTACGAGCAGTACTTC	CSAIDRGDYEQYF
.	TRBD2	TRBV12-3/TRBV12-4	TRBJ2-2	TGTGCCAGCAGCTCGCCCTTCCGGGGGGACGGTGGCGGGGAGCTGTTTTTT	CASSSPFRGDGGGELFF
many	TRBD1	TRBV30	TRBJ1-1	TGTGCCTGGAGTGGAGGAGACAGGGTGAACACTGAAGCTTTCTTT	CAWSGGDRVNTEAFF
.	TRBD2	TRBV7-9	TRBJ2-5	TGTGCCAGCAGCTCCTCTCTGGGGAGGGGTGGAGAGACCCAGTACTTC	CASSSSLGRGGETQYF
.	TRBD2	TRBV6-1	TRBJ2-7	TGTGCCAGCAGTCATGTAGGGACTAGCGGTTCCTACGAGCAGTACTTC	CASSHVGTSGSYEQYF
.	.	TRBV20-1	TRBJ1-4	TGCAGTCCCCGTGGGCCTAAGGAGGAAAAACTGTTTTTT	CSPRGPKEEKLFF
.	.	TRBV7-8	TRBJ2-5	TGTGCCAGCAGCTTAGGGTTAGCGCCATCCCAAGAGACCCAGTACTTC	CASSLGLAPSQETQYF
once	TRBD1	TRBV6-2/TRBV6-3	TRBJ2-2	TGTGCCAGCAGCCTGTGGTGGACAGGAGCATCGAACACCGGGGAGCTGTTTTTT	CASSLWWTGASNTGELFF
many	.	TRBV5-1	TRBJ2-7	TGCGCCAGCAGCCACCCCTTAGGGGAAGAGCAGTACTTC	CASSHPLGEEQYF
many	.	TRBV19	TRBJ1-1	TGTGCCACCAACAAAGGGTTGAACACTGAAGCTTTCTTT	CATNKGLNTEAFF
many	TRBD1	TRBV7-3	TRBJ1-1	TGTGCCAGCAGCTCCCGGACAGGTAGGAGCACTGAAGCTTTCTTT	CASSSRTGRSTEAFF
many	.	TRBV20-1	TRBJ1-5	TGCAGTGCCCTCCCCGGGACGGGGAGCAATCAGCCCCAGCATTTT	CSALPGTGSNQPQHF
many	TRBD1	TRBV5-5	TRBJ1-2	TGTGCCAGCAGCGGAACAGGGGATTCTGGCTACACCTTC	CASSGTGDSGYTF
few	TRBD1	TRBV6-1	TRBJ1-1	TGTGCCAGCGCCGAGGGACAGGCCTACACTGAAGCTTTCTTT	CASAEGQAYTEAFF
many	.	TRBV6-1	TRBJ1-2	TGTGCCAGCACCGAAGGAGGGAGGATCTTGCTGCCTGGCTACACCTTC	CASTEGGRILLPGYTF
many	TRBD1	TRBV3-1	TRBJ1-6	TGTGCCAGCAGCGCCCGACAGGGGGGGAATTCACCCCTCCACTTT	CASSARQGGNSPLHF
many	.	TRBV20-1	TRBJ2-7	TGCAGCGGAGGGTCCCACGAGCAGTACTTC	CSGGSHEQYF
.	.	TRBV20-1	TRBJ2-5	TGCAGTGCTAGAGTTCTCCAAGGGAGGACGGGACAAGAGACCCAGTACTTC	CSARVLQGRTGQETQYF
many	TRBD1	TRBV30	TRBJ2-7	TGTGCCTTGGGACAGGGGGCGATTTACGAGCAGTACTTC	CALGQGAIYEQYF
.	TRBD2	TRBV9	TRBJ2-7	TGTGCCAGCAGCGAGAGCGGGGGGCAAGCCTACGAGCAGTACTTC	CASSESGGQAYEQYF
many	.	TRBV28	TRBJ1-5	TGTGCCAGCACAACAGGCTATAGCAATCAGCCCCAGCATTTT	CASTTGYSNQPQHF
many	TRBD1	TRBV12-3/TRBV12-4	TRBJ2-7	TGTGCCAGCAGTCCCCGGGACAGGGTTTTCGAGCAGTACTTC	CASSPRDRVFEQYF
few	.	TRBV12-3/TRBV12-4	TRBJ2-7	TGTGCCAGCAGCCCGAACAGGGTCTACGAGCAGTACTTC	CASSPNRVYEQYF
many	.	TRBV29-1	TRBJ1-1	TGCAGCGTTGAAGGAGGTAAGGTGATCACTGAAGCTTTCTTT	CSVEGGKVITEAFF
many	.	TRBV6-1	TRBJ1-1	TGTGCCAGCAGGTGGGAAGGGGGCACTGAAGCTTTCTTT	CASRWEGGTEAFF
few	TRBD2	TRBV19	TRBJ2-3	TGTGCCACCAAAACTAGCGGGGGCACAGATACGCAGTATTTT	CATKTSGGTDTQYF
once	.	TRBV6-1	TRBJ1-6	TGTGCCAGCAGCCAGAGGGGACCCCTCCACTTT	CASSQRGPLHF
many	TRBD1	TRBV7-3	TRBJ2-5	TGTGCCAGCAGCTTTTCCGGGACAGCGAAAGAGACCCAGTACTTC	CASSFSGTAKETQYF
.	TRBD2	TRBV7-8	TRBJ2-7	TGTGCCAGCAGCCCACTTAGCGGGGATAGCTCCTACGAGCAGTACTTC	CASSPLSGDSSYEQYF
many	.	TRBV12-3/TRBV12-4	TRBJ1-2	TGTGCCAGCAGCCTCCCCCAGGGACTGCCCTATGGCTACACCTTC	CASSLPQGLPYGYTF